Ten or more counts support the clone carrying this T cell receptor beta chain. This sample stems from a study of T-cell reconstitution after alpha-beta-depleted transplantation in children. Preparation of the TCRbeta library was carried out with unique molecular identifiers. Each CDR3 protein is one row after TCRdb ran MiXCR on the PCR reads. The data hold some 240,000 distinct CDR3 sequences, with approximately 9.8% observed a single time. V lost 4 bases to trimming and J lost 8 bases; unmatched junction nucleotides: 13. The CDR3 is 17 amino acids. Germline V gene lookup returns CDR1 SEHNR and CDR2 FQNEAQ (reference sequence).

Specimen: PBMCs from the stem cell graft donor, collected from the stem cell graft. This clonotype was obtained from a human donor who donated a stem cell graft to a child with SCID. The chain combines TRBV7-9 with TRBJ2-1; 11 nucleotides align to TRBD2. The CDR3 region is CASSSTELAGDLDEQFF. The CDR3 DNA follows: TGTGCCAGCAGCTCGACGGAACTAGCGGGAGATTTGGATGAGCAGTTCTTC. The whole variable domain, remainder taken from reference TRBV7-9 and TRBJ2-1, is DTGVSQNPRHKITKRGQNVTFRCDPISEHNRLYWYRQTLGQGPEFLTYFQNEAQLEKSRLLSDRFSAERPKGSFSTLEIQRTEQGDSAMYLCASSSTELAGDLDEQFFGPGTRLTVL.